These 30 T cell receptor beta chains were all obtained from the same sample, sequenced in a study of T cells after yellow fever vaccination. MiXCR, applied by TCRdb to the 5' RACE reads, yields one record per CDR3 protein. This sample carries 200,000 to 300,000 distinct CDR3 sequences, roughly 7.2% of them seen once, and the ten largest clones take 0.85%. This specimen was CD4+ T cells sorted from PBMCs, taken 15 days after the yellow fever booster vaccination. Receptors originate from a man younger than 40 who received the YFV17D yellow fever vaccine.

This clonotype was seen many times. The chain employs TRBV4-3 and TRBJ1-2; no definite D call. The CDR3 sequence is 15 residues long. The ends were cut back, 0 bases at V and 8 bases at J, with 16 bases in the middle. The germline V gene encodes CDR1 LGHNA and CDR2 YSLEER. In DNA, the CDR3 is TGCGCCAGCAGCCAAGATCCGGCGGGATTCAGGGGCTACACCTTC. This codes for CASSQDPAGFRGYTF.

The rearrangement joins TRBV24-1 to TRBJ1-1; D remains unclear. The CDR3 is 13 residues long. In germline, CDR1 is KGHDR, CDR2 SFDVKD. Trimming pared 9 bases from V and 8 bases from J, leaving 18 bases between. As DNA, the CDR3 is TGTGCCACCCAAACGGCATCAGTGAGCGAAGCTTTCTTT. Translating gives CATQTASVSEAFF.

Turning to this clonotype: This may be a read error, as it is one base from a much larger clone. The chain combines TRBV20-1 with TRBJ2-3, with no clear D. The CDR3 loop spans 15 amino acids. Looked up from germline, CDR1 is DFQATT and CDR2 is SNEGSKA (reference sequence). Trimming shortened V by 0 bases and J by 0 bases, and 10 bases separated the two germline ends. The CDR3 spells CSARDPRCSTDTQYF. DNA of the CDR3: TGCAGTGCTAGAGATCCTCGATGCAGCACAGATACGCAGTATTTT.

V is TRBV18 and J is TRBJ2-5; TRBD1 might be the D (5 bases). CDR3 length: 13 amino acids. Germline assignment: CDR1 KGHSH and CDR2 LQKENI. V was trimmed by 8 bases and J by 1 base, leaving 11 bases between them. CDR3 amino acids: CASQQVPQETQYF. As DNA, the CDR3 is TGTGCCAGCCAACAGGTACCCCAAGAGACCCAGTACTTC.

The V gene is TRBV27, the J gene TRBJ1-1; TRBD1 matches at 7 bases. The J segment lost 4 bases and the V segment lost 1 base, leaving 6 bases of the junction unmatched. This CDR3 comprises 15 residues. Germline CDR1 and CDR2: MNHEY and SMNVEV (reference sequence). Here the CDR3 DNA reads TGTGCCAGCAGTTTATTACAGGGGCGCGGCACTGAAGCTTTCTTT. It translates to CASSLLQGRGTEAFF.

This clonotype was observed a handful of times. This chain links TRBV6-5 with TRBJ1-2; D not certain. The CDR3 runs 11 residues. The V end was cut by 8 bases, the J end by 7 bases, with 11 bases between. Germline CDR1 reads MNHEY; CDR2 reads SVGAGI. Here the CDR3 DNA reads TGTGCCAGCCCTCTCTCATGTGGCTACACCTTC. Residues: CASPLSCGYTF.

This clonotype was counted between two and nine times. The CDR3 loop is CASRTGASYEQYF. The CDR3 DNA follows: TGTGCCAGCAGGACAGGGGCCTCCTACGAGCAGTACTTC. V usage is TRBV6-1 and J usage is TRBJ2-7; 8 bases match TRBD1. The V segment lost 6 bases and the J segment 0 bases; nucleotides outside the gene matches: 1. Germline loops: CDR1 MNHNS, CDR2 SASEGT. The CDR3 is made up of 13 amino acids.

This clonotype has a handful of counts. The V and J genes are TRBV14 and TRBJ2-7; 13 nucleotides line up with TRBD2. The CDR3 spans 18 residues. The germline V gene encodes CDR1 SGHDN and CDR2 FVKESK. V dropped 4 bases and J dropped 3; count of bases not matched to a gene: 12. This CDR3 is CASSLAIGLAGEIYEQYF. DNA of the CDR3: TGTGCCAGCAGCCTAGCTATCGGACTAGCGGGAGAAATCTACGAGCAGTACTTC.

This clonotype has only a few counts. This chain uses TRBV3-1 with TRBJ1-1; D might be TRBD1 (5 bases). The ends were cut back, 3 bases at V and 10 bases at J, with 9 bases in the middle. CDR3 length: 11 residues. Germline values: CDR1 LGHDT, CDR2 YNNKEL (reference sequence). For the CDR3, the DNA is TGTGCCAGCAGCCATCCCACAGGAGCTTTCTTT. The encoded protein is CASSHPTGAFF. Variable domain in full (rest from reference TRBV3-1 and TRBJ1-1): DTAVSQTPKYLVTQMGNDKSIKCEQNLGHDTMYWYKQDSKKFLKIMFSYNNKELIINETVPNRFSPKSPDKAHLNLHINSLELGDSAVYFCASSHPTGAFFGQGTRLTVV.

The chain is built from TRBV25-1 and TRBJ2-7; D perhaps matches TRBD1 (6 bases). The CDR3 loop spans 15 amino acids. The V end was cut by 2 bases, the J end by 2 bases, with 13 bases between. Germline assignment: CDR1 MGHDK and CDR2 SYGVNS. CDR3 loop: CASSEGQSRTYEQYF. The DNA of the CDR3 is TGTGCCAGCAGTGAAGGACAGTCTCGGACCTACGAGCAGTACTTC.

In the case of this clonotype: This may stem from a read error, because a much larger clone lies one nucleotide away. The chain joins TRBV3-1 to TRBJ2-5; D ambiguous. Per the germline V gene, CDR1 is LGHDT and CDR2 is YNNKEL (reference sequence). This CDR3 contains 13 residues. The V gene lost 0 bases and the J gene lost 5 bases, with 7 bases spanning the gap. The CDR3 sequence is CASSQDRSETQYF. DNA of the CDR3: TGTGCCAGCAGCCAAGATCGCAGTGAGACCCAGTACTTC.

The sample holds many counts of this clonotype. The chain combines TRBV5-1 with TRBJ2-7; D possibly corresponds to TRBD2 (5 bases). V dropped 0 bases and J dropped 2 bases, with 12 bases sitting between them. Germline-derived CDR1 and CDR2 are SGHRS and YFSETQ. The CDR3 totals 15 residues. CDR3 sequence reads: CASSLAGGPTYEQYF. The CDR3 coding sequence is TGCGCCAGCAGCTTGGCTGGCGGGCCCACCTACGAGCAGTACTTC. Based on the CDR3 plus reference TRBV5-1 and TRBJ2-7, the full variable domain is KAGVTQTPRYLIKTRGQQVTLSCSPISGHRSVSWYQQTPGQGLQFLFEYFSETQRNKGNFPGRFSGRQFSNSRSEMNVSTLELGDSALYLCASSLAGGPTYEQYFGPGTRLTVT.

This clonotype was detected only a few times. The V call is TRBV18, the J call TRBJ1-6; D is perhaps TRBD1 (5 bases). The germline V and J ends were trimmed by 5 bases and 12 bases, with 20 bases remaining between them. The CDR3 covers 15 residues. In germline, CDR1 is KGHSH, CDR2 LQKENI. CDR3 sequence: CASSTTPGRVQPLHF. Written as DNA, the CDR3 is TGTGCCAGCTCAACTACGCCGGGCAGGGTCCAACCCCTCCACTTT.

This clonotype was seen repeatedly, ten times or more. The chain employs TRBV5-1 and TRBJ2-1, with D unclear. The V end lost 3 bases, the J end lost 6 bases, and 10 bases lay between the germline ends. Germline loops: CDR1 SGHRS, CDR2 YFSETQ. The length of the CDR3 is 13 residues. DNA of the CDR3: TGCGCCAGCAGCTACCTTTTGGGCAATGAGCAGTTCTTC. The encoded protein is CASSYLLGNEQFF.

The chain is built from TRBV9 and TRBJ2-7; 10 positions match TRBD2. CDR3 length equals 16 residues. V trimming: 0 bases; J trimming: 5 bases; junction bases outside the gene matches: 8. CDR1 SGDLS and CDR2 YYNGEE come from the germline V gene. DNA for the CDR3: TGTGCCAGCAGCGTAGCGGCTAGCGGGAGTGCGGACGAGCAGTACTTC. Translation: CASSVAASGSADEQYF.

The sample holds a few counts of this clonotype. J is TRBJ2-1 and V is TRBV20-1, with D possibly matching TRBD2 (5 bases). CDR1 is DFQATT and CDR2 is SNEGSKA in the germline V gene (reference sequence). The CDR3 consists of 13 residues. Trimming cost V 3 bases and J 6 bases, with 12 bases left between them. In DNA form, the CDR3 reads TGCAGTGCTAGCAAGGTGGCGGGCAATGAGCAGTTCTTC. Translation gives CSASKVAGNEQFF.

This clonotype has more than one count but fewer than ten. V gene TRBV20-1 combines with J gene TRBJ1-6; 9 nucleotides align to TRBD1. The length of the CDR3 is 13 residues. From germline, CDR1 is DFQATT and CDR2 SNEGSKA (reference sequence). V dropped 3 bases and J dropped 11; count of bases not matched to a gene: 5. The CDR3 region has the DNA TGCAGTGCTAGGACAGGGGGTGTGACACCCCTCCACTTT. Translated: CSARTGGVTPLHF.

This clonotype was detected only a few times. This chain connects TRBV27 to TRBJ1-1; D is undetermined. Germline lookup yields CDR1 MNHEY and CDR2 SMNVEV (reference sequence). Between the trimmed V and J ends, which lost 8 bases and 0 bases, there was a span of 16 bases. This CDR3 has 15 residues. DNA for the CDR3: TGTGCCAGCCGGTTGGCGGGCGGGATGAACACTGAAGCTTTCTTT. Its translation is CASRLAGGMNTEAFF.

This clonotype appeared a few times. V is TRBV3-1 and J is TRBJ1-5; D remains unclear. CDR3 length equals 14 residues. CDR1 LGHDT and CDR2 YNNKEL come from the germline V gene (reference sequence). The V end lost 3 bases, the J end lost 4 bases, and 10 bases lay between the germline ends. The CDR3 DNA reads TGTGCCAGCAGCCACAGAGGAGTAAATCAGCCCCAGCATTTT. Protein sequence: CASSHRGVNQPQHF.

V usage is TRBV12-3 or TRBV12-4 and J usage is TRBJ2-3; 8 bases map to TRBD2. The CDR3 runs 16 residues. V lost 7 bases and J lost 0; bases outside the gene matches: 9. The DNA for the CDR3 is TGTGCCAGCACATCTCCGGGGGGGCGAAGCACAGATACGCAGTATTTT. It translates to CASTSPGGRSTDTQYF.

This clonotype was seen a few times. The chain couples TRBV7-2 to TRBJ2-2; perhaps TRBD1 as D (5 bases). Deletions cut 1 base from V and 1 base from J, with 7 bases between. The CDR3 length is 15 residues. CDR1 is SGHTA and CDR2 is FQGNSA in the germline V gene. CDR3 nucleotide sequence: TGTGCCAGCAGCTTAGGACAGATGAACACCGGGGAGCTGTTTTTT. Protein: CASSLGQMNTGELFF. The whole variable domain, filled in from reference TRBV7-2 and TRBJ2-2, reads GAGVSQSPSNKVTEKGKDVELRCDPISGHTALYWYRQSLGQGLEFLIYFQGNSAPDKSGLPSDRFSAERTGGSVSTLTIQRTQQEDSAVYLCASSLGQMNTGELFFGEGSRLTVL.

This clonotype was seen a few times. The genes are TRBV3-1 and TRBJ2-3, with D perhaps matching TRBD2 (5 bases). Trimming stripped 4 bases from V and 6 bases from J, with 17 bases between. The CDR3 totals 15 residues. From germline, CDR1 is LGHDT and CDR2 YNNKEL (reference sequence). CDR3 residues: CASSLRAGPPDTQYF. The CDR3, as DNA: TGTGCCAGCAGCCTGCGGGCAGGACCCCCGGATACGCAGTATTTT.

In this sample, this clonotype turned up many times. CDR3 in DNA: TGCGCCAGCAAAGGGACGACCGACTCCTACAATGAGCAGTTCTTC. Protein: CASKGTTDSYNEQFF. The J gene is TRBJ2-1, the V gene TRBV10-2; the D call may be TRBD1 or TRBD2 (5 bases each). Germline values: CDR1 WSHSY, CDR2 SAAADI. The CDR3 is made up of 15 amino acids. Trimming removed 7 bases at V and 0 bases at J, with 13 bases between.

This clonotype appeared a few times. This chain's CDR3 is CASTLGQGSYGYTF. The CDR3 nucleotides read TGTGCCAGTACCCTGGGACAGGGCTCCTATGGCTACACCTTC. The rearrangement joins TRBV19 to TRBJ1-2; 9 bases agree with TRBD1. The CDR3 consists of 14 residues. CDR1 and CDR2 from the germline V gene are LNHDA and SQIVND (reference sequence). The J segment lost 4 bases and the V segment lost 7 bases, leaving 7 bases of the junction unmatched.

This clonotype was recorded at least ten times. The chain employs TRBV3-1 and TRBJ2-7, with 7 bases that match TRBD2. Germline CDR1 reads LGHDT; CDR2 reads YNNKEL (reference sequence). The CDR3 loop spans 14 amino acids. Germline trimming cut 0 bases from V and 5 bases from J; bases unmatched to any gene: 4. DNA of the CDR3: TGTGCCAGCAGCCAAGAACGACTAGCCCACGAGCAGTACTTC. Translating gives CASSQERLAHEQYF.

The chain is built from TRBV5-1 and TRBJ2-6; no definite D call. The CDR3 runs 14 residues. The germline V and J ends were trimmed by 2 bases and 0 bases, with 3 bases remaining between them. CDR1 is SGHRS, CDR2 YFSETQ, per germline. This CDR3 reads CASSFRSGANVLTF. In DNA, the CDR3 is TGCGCCAGCAGCTTCCGCTCTGGGGCCAACGTCCTGACTTTC.

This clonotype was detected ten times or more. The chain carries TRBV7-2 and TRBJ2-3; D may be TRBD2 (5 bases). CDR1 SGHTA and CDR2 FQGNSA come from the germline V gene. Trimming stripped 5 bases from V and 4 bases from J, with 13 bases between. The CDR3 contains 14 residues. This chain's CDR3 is CASSTDFYADTQYF. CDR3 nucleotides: TGTGCCAGCAGCACGGACTTCTACGCAGATACGCAGTATTTT.

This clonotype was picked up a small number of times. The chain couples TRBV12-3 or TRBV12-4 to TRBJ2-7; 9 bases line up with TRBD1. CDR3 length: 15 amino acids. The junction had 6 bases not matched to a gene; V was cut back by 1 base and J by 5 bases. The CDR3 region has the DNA TGTGCCAGCAGTTTAGGCGGGACAGGGCCCCACGAGCAGTACTTC. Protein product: CASSLGGTGPHEQYF.

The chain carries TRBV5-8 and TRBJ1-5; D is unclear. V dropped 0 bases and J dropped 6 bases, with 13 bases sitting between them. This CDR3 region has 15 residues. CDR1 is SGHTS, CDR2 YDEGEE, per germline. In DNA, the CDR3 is TGTGCCAGCAGCTTGGGGGCGAAGTTGGGTCAGCCCCAGCATTTT. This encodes CASSLGAKLGQPQHF.

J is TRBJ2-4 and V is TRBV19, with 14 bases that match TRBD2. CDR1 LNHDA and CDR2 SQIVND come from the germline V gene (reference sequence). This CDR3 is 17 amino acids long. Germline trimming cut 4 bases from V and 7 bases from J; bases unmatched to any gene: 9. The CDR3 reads CASSNRLAGGPGNIQYF. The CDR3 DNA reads TGTGCCAGTAGTAACCGACTAGCGGGAGGGCCGGGTAACATTCAGTACTTC. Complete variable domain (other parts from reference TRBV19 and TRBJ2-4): DGGITQSPKYLFRKEGQNVTLSCEQNLNHDAMYWYRQDPGQGLRLIYYSQIVNDFQKGDIAEGYSVSREKKESFPLTVTSAQKNPTAFYLCASSNRLAGGPGNIQYFGAGTRLSVL.